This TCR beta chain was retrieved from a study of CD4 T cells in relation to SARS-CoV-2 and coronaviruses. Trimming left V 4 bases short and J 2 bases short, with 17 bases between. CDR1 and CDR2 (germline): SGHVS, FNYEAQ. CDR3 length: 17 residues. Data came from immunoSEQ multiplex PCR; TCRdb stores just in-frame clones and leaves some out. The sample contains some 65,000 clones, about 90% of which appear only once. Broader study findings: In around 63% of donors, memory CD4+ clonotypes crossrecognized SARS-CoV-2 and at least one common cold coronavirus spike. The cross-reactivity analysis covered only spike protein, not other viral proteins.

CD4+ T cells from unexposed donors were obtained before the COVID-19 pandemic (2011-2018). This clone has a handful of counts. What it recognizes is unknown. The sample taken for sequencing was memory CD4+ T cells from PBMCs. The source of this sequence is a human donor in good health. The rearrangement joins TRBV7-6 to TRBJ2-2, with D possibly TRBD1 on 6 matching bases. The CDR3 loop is CASSSRMDSRNTGELFF. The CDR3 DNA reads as TGTGCCAGCAGCTCCCGGATGGACAGCCGAAACACCGGGGAGCTGTTTTTT. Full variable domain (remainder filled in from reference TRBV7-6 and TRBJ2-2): GAGVSQSPRYKVTKRGQDVALRCDPISGHVSLYWYRQALGQGPEFLTYFNYEAQQDKSGLPNDRFSAERPEGSISTLTIQRTEQRDSAMYRCASSSRMDSRNTGELFFGEGSRLTVL.